Included here is one T cell receptor (beta chain) sequence, with context. Its antigen is currently unknown. From germline, CDR1 is MDHEN and CDR2 SYDVKM. V was clipped by 5 bases and J by 9 bases; unmatched bases: 6. The CDR3 runs 13 residues. Primers: 60 Vbeta forward and 13 Jbeta reverse. TCRdb keeps only in-frame clones here, not all; method: immunoSEQ multiplex PCR. The table includes roughly 190,000 clones, roughly four fifths detected once. The data were taken from a study of cytomegalovirus exposure and HLA in healthy donors. Points from the study as a whole: TCR association rates varied by HLA locus in a later analysis, with DRB1 highest and HLA-C lowest.

The origin of this receptor is a woman under 40 in good health and CMV-seropositive. The source material was PBMCs. The rearrangement uses TRBV28 and TRBJ2-4, with TRBD2 matching 8 bases. CDR3 protein: CASSLPSGGIQYF. CDR3 coding DNA: TGTGCCAGCAGTCTCCCCAGCGGGGGCATTCAGTACTTC.